The 10 T cell receptor beta chains presented below share a single source sample, sequenced in a study of vaccination and CD4 T cells after COVID-19. The time point denotes: late sampling 161 to 241 days after vaccination in a few convalescent patients. Treatment defined: roughly ten-day PBMC culture with coronavirus spike peptide pools or control peptides (ViraFEST assay). Cultured CD4+ T-cell DNA underwent Oncomine TCR Beta short-read sequencing. MiXCR was run by TCRdb on the PCR reads, yielding one entry per CDR3 protein. The profile shows tens of thousands of distinct CDR3 sequences, around 42% of them singletons. These receptors have no known antigen. The sequenced sample was CD4+ T cells from blood, cultured in vitro, obtained about 7 months after SARS-CoV-2 vaccination. The receptors derive from a human donor who had recovered from COVID-19.

The V gene is TRBV20-1, the J gene TRBJ2-3; TRBD1 matches at 7 bases. CDR1 and CDR2 (germline): DFQATT, SNEGSKA (reference sequence). The CDR3 is 14 residues long. Unmatched junction bases numbered 7, after V lost 2 bases and J lost 5 bases. The CDR3: CSARKTGWGDTQYF. The CDR3 DNA follows: TGCAGTGCTAGAAAGACAGGGTGGGGAGATACGCAGTATTTT.

This clonotype was detected a few times. The rearrangement links TRBV6-5 to TRBJ1-1, with D tentatively TRBD1 (6 bases). The CDR3 is 14 amino acids. Germline V gene data show CDR1 as MNHEY and CDR2 as SVGAGI. Deletions cut 2 bases from V and 4 bases from J, with 11 bases between. The CDR3 loop reads CASSYPGGGTEAFF. The CDR3 DNA follows: TGTGCCAGCAGTTACCCGGGGGGCGGCACTGAAGCTTTCTTT.

The J gene is TRBJ2-3, the V gene TRBV7-2, with 9 bases fitting TRBD2. The CDR3 sequence is 16 residues long. Per the germline V gene, CDR1 is SGHTA and CDR2 is FQGNSA. Losses at the gene ends were 5 bases for V and 6 bases for J; bases not matched to a gene: 12. The CDR3: CASSVTLAGAGDTQYF. Here the CDR3 DNA reads TGTGCCAGCAGCGTAACATTAGCGGGAGCGGGGGATACGCAGTATTTT. The whole variable domain, filled in from reference TRBV7-2 and TRBJ2-3, reads GAGVSQSPSNKVTEKGKDVELRCDPISGHTALYWYRQSLGQGLEFLIYFQGNSAPDKSGLPSDRFSAERTGGSVSTLTIQRTQQEDSAVYLCASSVTLAGAGDTQYFGPGTRLTVL.

In regard to this clonotype: An end of the junction does not agree with germline; a read error may underlie this. This chain uses TRBV24-1 with TRBJ1-5; 7 positions agree with TRBD1. The CDR3 is made up of 18 amino acids. Looked up from germline, CDR1 is KGHDR and CDR2 is SFDVKD. The CDR3 bases are TGTGCCACCAGTGACCGAGCCCCGGCTACAGGGGTTGATCAGCTCCAGCATTTT. This gives the protein CATSDRAPATGVDQLQHF.

This clonotype has more than one count but fewer than ten. This chain joins TRBV7-2 and TRBJ2-7; D could derive from TRBD1 or TRBD2 (6 bases each). V was shortened by 5 bases and J by 2 bases, with 16 bases between the two germline ends. The germline V gene encodes CDR1 SGHTA and CDR2 FQGNSA. The CDR3 has 15 amino acids. CDR3 sequence (DNA): TGTGCCAGCAGCCCGGGGGTAGACAGGACCTACGAGCAGTACTTC. Translation: CASSPGVDRTYEQYF.

The genes are TRBV27 and TRBJ1-2; D is perhaps TRBD1 (6 bases). The germline V gene has CDR1 MNHEY and CDR2 SMNVEV (reference sequence). The CDR3 covers 17 residues. V shed 5 bases and J shed 7 bases, with 26 bases lying between them. The CDR3 here is CASSPRGGSTQSCGYTF. The CDR3 DNA sequence: TGTGCCAGCAGTCCTCGGGGGGGCAGCACACAGTCGTGTGGCTACACCTTC.

This clonotype occurred a few times. The chain employs TRBV7-9 and TRBJ1-2; possibly TRBD1 for D (5 bases). This CDR3 contains 14 residues. Germline V gives CDR1 SEHNR, CDR2 FQNEAQ (reference sequence). Trimming took off 6 bases at V and 8 bases at J, with 19 bases between the two ends. CDR3 sequence reads: CASRPDTLASGYTF. CDR3 DNA: TGTGCCAGCAGACCGGACACCCTAGCGTCGGGCTACACCTTC.

The chain joins TRBV7-8 to TRBJ1-2; no definite D call. Germline CDR1 reads SGHVS; CDR2 reads FQNEAQ. With 3 bases removed from V and 3 bases from J, the gap between germline ends came to 17 bases. The CDR3 has 16 amino acids. CDR3: CASSFMPLATDYGYTF. The CDR3 nucleotides are TGTGCCAGCAGCTTTATGCCCTTGGCGACGGACTATGGCTACACCTTC. Supplemented by reference TRBV7-8 and TRBJ1-2, the full variable domain reads GAGVSQSPRYKVAKRGQDVALRCDPISGHVSLFWYQQALGQGPEFLTYFQNEAQLDKSGLPSDRFFAERPEGSVSTLKIQRTQQEDSAVYLCASSFMPLATDYGYTFGSGTRLTVV.

The chain has TRBV20-1 and TRBJ1-2; D possibly corresponds to TRBD1 (5 bases). The length of the CDR3 is 14 residues. Per the germline V gene, CDR1 is DFQATT and CDR2 is SNEGSKA (reference sequence). The ends were cut back, 3 bases at V and 4 bases at J, with 15 bases in the middle. Here the CDR3 reads CSASRFGQGYGYTF. In nucleotides, the CDR3 is TGCAGTGCTAGTCGATTCGGGCAGGGCTATGGCTACACCTTC.

The sample holds a few counts of this clonotype. The chain is built from TRBV7-2 and TRBJ2-5; D is uncertain. Germline values: CDR1 SGHTA, CDR2 FQGNSA. V lost 0 bases and J lost 1, with 3 bases in between. The length of the CDR3 is 13 residues. The CDR3: CASSLASQETQYF. For the CDR3, the DNA is TGTGCCAGCAGCTTAGCGTCCCAAGAGACCCAGTACTTC.